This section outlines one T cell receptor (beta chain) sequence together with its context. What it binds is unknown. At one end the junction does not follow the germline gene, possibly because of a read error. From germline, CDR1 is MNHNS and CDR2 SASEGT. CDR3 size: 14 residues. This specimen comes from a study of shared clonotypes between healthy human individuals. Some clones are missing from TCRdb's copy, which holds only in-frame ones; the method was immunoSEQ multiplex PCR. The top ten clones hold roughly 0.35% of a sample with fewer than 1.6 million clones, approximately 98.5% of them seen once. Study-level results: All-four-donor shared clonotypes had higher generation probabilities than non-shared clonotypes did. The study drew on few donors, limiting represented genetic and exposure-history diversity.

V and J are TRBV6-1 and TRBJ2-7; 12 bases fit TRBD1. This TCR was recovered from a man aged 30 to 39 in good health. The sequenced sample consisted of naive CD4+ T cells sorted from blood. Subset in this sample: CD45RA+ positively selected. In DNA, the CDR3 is TGTGCCAGCAGTAGCCGGGACAGGGGGCCATCCTCTGGCTTC. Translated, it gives CASSSRDRGPSSGF.